This T cell receptor (beta chain) is drawn from a study of shared clonotypes between healthy human individuals (dated by TCRdb to between 2020 and 2021). About the investigation overall: A few men and two women, aged 18 to 49 years, made up the cohort. For each donor, three plates each were used for CD4 naive and CD4 memory, two plates were used for CD8 naive, and one plate was used for CD8 memory. To estimate repertoire size and how much clonotypes are shared between individuals, the study performed deep sequencing of blood TCR repertoires from roughly five healthy adults. Libraries were prepared and TCR repertoires were sequenced by different laboratories using diverse techniques, in order to increase sequencing depth and limit assay-specific biases. Between about 0.94 and 8.9 billion PBMCs per donor were obtained by leukapheresis. General findings and caveats noted by the study authors: Only blood was sampled, and tissue TCR repertoires likely differ from those in blood. Pairwise subsampling indicated that sequencing depth was expected to affect the degree of clonotype sharing among donors. Rarefaction of sorted-subset datasets indicated incomplete sequencing despite the large sequencing depth. The small number of donors limited the genetic and exposure-history diversity represented. Clonotypes shared by all four sorted-subset donors showed higher generation probabilities than non-shared clonotypes. Naive subsets generally had larger estimated clonotype richness than memory subsets did. Sharing across several donors was observed for approximately 5% of naive CD4, over 3% of naive CD8, 2% to 2.5% of memory CD4, and roughly 0.4% of memory CD8 clonotypes.

The germline V gene (reference sequence) sets CDR1 to SGHNT and CDR2 to YYREEE. V is clipped by 0 bases and J by 5 bases, and the sequence between their germline boundaries is 9 bases long. The CDR3 measures 15 amino acids from cysteine to phenylalanine. Of all the DNA, just the CDR3 is kept, 45 bases in frame from base 1. For the CD8 naive samples, CD45RO-negative cells were positively selected for CCR7, yielding a CD45RA+CCR7+ population from which TemRA cells were excluded. The donors were healthy, HIV-negative adults who had no recently reported acute infections or vaccinations. Every donor was a Caucasian adult living in Nashville, Tennessee, USA. Blood was obtained by leukapheresis, after which PBMCs were separated by Ficoll-Histopaque density gradient centrifugation and cryopreserved in liquid nitrogen vapor phase. Analytical flow cytometry was used to check the purity and quantity of every magnetically sorted T cell population. Genomic DNA was isolated from each sorted fraction and quantified by UV absorbance on a Nanodrop 2000c.

TCR CDR3 regions were amplified from genomic DNA by multiplex PCR using the deep immunoSEQ assay. For each cell subset, the extracted genomic DNA was distributed evenly across all wells of several immunoSEQ 96-well plates, and each plate served as one replicate. Each replicate PCR for sorted subsets received roughly 0.2 ug genomic DNA, equal to 28,000 or so T cell genomes. Purified libraries were quantified with a Qubit 3.0 fluorometer, sized on a Bioanalyzer 2100, and re-quantified with the KAPA Library Quantification kit. Every immunoSEQ 96-well plate was sequenced on a separate single-read 150-cycle Illumina NextSeq 550 flow cell. As for the original processing: The immunoSEQ output contained only junctional sequences without quality scores, so filtering could not match that applied to full-length reads. To assign V/J genes and CDR3, sequences were annotated using PyIR, a Python wrapper for IgBLAST v1.9, with IMGT germline references. Reads were removed for weak V/J assignments (E-value above 1e-6), missing CDR3, stop codons, out-of-frame junctions, or ambiguous translated residues. V3J clonotypes were defined as sequences sharing an identical inferred V gene, J gene, and CDR3 amino acid sequence. Percentage overlap between repertoires was computed as shared unique clonotypes divided by the size of the smaller repertoire. Richness of each repertoire was evaluated using RTK rarefaction, the Chao1 estimator, and Recon v2.1 estimates of unobserved clonotypes. Generation probabilities for all TCRbeta clonotypes obtained by the gDNA method from a handful of donors were computed using OLGA. This immuneACCESS table, as held by TCRdb, lists in-frame sequences with V and J called but not all clones. Of the missing ones, under half trace to an unresolved V gene in checked studies; the others have no known cause. V, J and clone size are those of that table, while D and trimming were read from the DNA. This sample comprises millions of clones, over 85% of them detected only once. The ten largest account for 0.9% to 1.4% of the sample.

In regard to this clone: Its antigen is unknown. It has no much larger one-base neighbor in the sample; base qualities were not kept.

This receptor was identified in a man between 18 and 35 years old in good health. The sequenced sample was naive CD8+ T cells sorted from blood. According to the study, the label for this sample's cell subset or site signals: CD45RA+CCR7+. In this chain, TRBV5-4 is recombined with TRBJ1-6; matching of 6 bases hints at TRBD1 as the D gene. The CDR3 protein sequence reads: CASSLDRENNSPLHF. The sequenced DNA is TGTGCCAGCAGCTTGGACAGGGAAAATAATTCACCCCTCCACTTT.